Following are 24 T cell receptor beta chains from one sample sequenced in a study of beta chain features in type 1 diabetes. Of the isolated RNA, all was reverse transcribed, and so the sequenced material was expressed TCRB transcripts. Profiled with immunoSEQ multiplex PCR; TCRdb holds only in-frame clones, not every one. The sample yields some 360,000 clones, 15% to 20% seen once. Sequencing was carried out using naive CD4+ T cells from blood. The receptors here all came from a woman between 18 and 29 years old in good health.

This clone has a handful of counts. Written as DNA, the CDR3 is TGTGCCAGCTCTTCCGGGACTAGCGGCATCACAGATACGCAGTATTTT. Translation: CASSSGTSGITDTQYF. The genes are TRBV18 and TRBJ2-3; 11 positions match TRBD2. V was pared by 6 bases and J by 2 bases, with 7 bases of the junction left unmatched. This CDR3 has 16 amino acids. Germline lookup yields CDR1 KGHSH and CDR2 LQKENI.

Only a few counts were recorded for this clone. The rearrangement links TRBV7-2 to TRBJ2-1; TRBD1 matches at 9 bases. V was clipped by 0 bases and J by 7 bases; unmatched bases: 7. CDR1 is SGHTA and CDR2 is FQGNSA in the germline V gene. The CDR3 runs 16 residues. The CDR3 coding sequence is TGTGCCAGCAGCTTAGCACAGGGGGCTAAGGGGAATGAGCAGTTCTTC. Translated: CASSLAQGAKGNEQFF.

The CDR3 loop is CASSVTSGVSNEQFF. The CDR3 region has the DNA TGTGCCAGTAGTGTCACTAGCGGGGTTTCCAATGAGCAGTTCTTC. The chain links TRBV19 to TRBJ2-1; 10 bases match TRBD2. This CDR3 region has 15 residues. V shed 5 bases, J shed 6 bases, and the junction held 7 bases outside the gene matches. CDR1 is LNHDA and CDR2 is SQIVND in the germline V gene (reference sequence). Full variable domain (outside the CDR3, taken from reference TRBV19 and TRBJ2-1): DGGITQSPKYLFRKEGQNVTLSCEQNLNHDAMYWYRQDPGQGLRLIYYSQIVNDFQKGDIAEGYSVSREKKESFPLTVTSAQKNPTAFYLCASSVTSGVSNEQFFGPGTRLTVL.

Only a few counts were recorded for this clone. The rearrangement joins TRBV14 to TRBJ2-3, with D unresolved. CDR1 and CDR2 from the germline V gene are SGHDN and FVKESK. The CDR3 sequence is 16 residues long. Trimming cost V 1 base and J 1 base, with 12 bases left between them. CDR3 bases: TGTGCCAGCAGCCAAGTTCGATCCAGCGGCACAGATACGCAGTATTTT. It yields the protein CASSQVRSSGTDTQYF.

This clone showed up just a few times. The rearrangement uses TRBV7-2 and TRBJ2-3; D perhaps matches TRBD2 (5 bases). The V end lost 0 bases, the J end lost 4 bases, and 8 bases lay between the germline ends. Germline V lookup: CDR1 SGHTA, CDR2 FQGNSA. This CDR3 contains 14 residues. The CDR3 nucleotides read TGTGCCAGCAGCTTAGCGGGAGTAGCAGATACGCAGTATTTT. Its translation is CASSLAGVADTQYF.

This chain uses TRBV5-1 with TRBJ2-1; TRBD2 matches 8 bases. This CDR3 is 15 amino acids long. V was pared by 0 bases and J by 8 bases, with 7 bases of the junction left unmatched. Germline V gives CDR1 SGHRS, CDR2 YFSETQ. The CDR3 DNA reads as TGCGCCAGCAGCTTGGCGACGGGAGGGCCCTATGAGCAGTTCTTC. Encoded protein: CASSLATGGPYEQFF.

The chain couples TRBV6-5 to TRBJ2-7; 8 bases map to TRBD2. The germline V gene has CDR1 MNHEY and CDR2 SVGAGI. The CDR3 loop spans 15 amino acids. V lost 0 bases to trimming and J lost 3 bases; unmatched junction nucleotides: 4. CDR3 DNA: TGTGCCAGCAGTTACTCAGCGGGGGCGGGCTACGAGCAGTACTTC. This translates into CASSYSAGAGYEQYF.

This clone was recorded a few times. This chain's CDR3 is CASSLDSRRTLPDTQYF. The CDR3 nucleotides are TGCGCCAGCAGCTTGGACAGCAGACGCACCCTTCCAGATACGCAGTATTTT. The gene calls are TRBV5-1 and TRBJ2-3; no reliable D call. Trimming shortened V by 0 bases and J by 4 bases, and 18 bases separated the two germline ends. The germline CDR1 and CDR2 sequences are SGHRS and YFSETQ. The CDR3 is made up of 17 amino acids.

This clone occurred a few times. CDR3 sequence (DNA): TGCAGCGTCCGGGTTGCCCCGAACACTGAAGCTTTCTTT. Translation gives CSVRVAPNTEAFF. The chain combines TRBV29-1 with TRBJ1-1; D gene ambiguous. The V end lost 6 bases, the J end lost 1 base, and 12 bases lay between the germline ends. The CDR3 contains 13 residues. CDR1 SQVTM and CDR2 ANQGSEA come from the germline V gene.

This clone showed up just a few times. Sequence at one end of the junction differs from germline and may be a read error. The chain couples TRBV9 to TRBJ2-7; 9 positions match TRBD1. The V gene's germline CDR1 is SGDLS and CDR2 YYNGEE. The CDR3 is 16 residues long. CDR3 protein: CASSVEGQGFSHEQYF. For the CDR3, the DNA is TGTGCCAGCAGCGTAGAGGGACAGGGCTTCTCCCACGAGCAGTACTTC.

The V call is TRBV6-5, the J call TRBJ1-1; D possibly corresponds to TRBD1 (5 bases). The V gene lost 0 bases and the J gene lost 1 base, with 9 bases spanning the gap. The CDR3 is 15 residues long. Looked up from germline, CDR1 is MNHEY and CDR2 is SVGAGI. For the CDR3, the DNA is TGTGCCAGCAGTTACTCGGAGGGGCAGAACACTGAAGCTTTCTTT. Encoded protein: CASSYSEGQNTEAFF.

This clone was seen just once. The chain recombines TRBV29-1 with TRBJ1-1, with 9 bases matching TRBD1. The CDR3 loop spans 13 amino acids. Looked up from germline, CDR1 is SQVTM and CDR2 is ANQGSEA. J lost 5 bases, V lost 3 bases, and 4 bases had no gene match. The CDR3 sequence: CSVETTGGTEAFF. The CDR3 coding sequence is TGCAGCGTTGAGACGACAGGGGGGACTGAAGCTTTCTTT.

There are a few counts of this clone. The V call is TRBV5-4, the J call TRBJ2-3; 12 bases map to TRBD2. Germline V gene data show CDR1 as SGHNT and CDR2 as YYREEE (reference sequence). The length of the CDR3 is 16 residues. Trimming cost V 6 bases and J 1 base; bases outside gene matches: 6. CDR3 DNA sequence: TGTGCCAGCACCCTACGACTAGCGGGGGGCACAGATACGCAGTATTTT. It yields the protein CASTLRLAGGTDTQYF.

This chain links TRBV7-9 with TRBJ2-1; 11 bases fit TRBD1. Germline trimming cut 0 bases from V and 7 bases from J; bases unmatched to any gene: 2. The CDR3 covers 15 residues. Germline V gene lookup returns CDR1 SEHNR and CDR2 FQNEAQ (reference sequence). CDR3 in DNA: TGTGCCAGCAGCTTAGCGGACAGGGGGCAGAATGAGCAGTTCTTC. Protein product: CASSLADRGQNEQFF.

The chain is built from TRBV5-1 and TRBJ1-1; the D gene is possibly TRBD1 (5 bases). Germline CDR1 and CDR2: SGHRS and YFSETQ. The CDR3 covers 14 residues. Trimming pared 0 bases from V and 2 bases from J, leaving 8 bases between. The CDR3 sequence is CASSLVGDNTEAFF. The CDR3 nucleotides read TGCGCCAGCAGCTTGGTAGGGGATAACACTGAAGCTTTCTTT.

The CDR3 DNA follows: TGTGCCAGCAGCTTCCTAGGTAGCGGGTACAAAAACATTCAGTACTTC. Its protein product is CASSFLGSGYKNIQYF. This chain connects TRBV5-4 to TRBJ2-4, with 7 bases identical to TRBD2. CDR1 is SGHNT and CDR2 is YYREEE in the germline V gene (reference sequence). V was clipped by 2 bases and J by 3 bases; unmatched bases: 8. The CDR3 loop spans 16 amino acids.

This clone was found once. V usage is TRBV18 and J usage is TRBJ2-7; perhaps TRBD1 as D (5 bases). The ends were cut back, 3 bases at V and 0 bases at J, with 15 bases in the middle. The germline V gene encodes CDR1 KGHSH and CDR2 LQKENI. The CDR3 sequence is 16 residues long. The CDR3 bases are TGTGCCAGCTCACCGATCTCATCCAGGGTCTCCTACGAGCAGTACTTC. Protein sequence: CASSPISSRVSYEQYF.

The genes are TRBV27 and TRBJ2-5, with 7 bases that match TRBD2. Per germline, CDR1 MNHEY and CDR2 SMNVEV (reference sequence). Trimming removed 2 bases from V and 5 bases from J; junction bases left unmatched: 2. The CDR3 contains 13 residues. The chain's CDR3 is CASSLRTRETQYF. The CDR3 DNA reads TGTGCCAGCAGTTTAAGGACTAGGGAGACCCAGTACTTC.

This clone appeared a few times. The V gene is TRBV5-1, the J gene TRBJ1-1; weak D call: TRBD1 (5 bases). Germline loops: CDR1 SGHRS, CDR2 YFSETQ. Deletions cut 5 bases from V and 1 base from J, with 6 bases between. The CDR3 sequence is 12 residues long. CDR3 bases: TGCGCCAGCAGTCAGGGGAACACTGAAGCTTTCTTT. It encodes CASSQGNTEAFF.

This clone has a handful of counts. CDR3 amino acids: CASSSRSGTGDTEAFF. In nucleotides, the CDR3 is TGTGCCAGCAGCTCAAGATCGGGGACAGGGGACACTGAAGCTTTCTTT. This chain uses TRBV7-2 with TRBJ1-1, with TRBD1 identical over 10 bases. CDR1 and CDR2 (germline): SGHTA, FQGNSA. The trim removed 4 bases at V and 3 bases at J, leaving 8 bases unmatched. This CDR3 has 16 amino acids.

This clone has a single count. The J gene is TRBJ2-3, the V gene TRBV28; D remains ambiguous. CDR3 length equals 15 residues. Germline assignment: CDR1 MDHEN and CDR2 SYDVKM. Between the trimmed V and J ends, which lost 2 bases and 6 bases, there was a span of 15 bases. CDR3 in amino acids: CASSLLLRYGDTQYF. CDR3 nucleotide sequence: TGTGCCAGCAGTTTACTCTTACGTTACGGGGATACGCAGTATTTT.

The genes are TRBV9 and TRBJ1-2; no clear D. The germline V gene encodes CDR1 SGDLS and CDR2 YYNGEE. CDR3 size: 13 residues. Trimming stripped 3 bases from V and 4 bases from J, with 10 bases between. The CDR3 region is CASSGDLVYGYTF. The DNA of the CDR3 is TGTGCCAGCAGCGGAGATCTAGTCTATGGCTACACCTTC.

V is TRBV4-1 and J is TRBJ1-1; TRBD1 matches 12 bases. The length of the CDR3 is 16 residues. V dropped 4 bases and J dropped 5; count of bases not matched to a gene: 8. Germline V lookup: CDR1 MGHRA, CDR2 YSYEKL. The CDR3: CASSRGTGGVRTEAFF. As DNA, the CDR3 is TGCGCCAGCAGCCGAGGGACAGGGGGCGTTCGTACTGAAGCTTTCTTT.

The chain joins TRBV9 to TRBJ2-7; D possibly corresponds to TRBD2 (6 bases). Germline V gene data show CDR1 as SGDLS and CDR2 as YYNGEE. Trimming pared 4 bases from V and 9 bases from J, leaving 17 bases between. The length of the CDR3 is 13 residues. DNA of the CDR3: TGTGCCAGCAGCCCCGCCGGGACTGCGGCGCAGTACTTC. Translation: CASSPAGTAAQYF.